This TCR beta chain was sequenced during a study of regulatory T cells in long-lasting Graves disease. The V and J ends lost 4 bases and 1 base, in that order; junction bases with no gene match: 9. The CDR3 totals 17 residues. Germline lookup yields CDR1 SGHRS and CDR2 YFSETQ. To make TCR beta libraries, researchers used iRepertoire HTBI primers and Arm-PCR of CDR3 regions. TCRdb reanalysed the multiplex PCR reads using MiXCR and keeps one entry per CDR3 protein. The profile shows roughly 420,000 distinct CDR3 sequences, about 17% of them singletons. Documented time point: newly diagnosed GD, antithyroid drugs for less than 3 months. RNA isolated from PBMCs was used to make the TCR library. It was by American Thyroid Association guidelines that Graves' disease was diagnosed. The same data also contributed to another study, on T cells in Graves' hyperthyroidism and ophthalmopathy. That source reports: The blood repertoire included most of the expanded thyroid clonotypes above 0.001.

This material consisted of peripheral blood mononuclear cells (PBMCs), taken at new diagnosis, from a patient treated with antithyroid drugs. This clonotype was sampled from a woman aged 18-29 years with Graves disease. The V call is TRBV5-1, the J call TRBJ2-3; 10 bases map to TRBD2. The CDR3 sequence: CASSPRISGGRTDTQYF. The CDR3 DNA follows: TGCGCCAGCAGCCCCCGGATTAGCGGGGGGCGCACAGATACGCAGTATTTT.